This entry describes one T cell receptor (beta chain). Its matching antigen is unknown. The sample is drawn from a study of T cell repertoires in cytomegalovirus infection. About the research overall: HLA-B-restricted CMV epitopes that are well studied were used alongside recently identified HLA-C-restricted ones. Carrying CMV and the relevant HLA type showed in public TCR beta signatures. General observations from the study: HLA-C-restricted CMV-specific TCR beta clonotypes were dominant in the ex vivo response. Carriage of CMV together with the relevant HLA was identifiable through cumulative public TCR beta family frequency.

TCRdb ran MiXCR on the reads and lists one entry per CDR3 protein. The table includes roughly 860,000 distinct CDR3 sequences, about 33% detected once. CDR1 is MNHNS and CDR2 is SASEGT in the germline V gene. Between the trimmed V and J ends, which lost 7 bases and 4 bases, there was a span of 16 bases. The CDR3 length is 14 residues. The chain uses TRBV6-1 and TRBJ2-5; D is perhaps TRBD2 (6 bases). This clonotype was sampled from a human donor in good health (CMV status not recorded). Some clones in this sample may be carry-over from other donors' samples. The sample here was cultured CD8+ T cells from PBMCs, taken from culture after CMV antigen stimulation. Written as DNA, the CDR3 is TGTGCCAGCATCCCAGCGGGTGGCCTAGAGACCCAGTACTTC. As protein: CASIPAGGLETQYF.